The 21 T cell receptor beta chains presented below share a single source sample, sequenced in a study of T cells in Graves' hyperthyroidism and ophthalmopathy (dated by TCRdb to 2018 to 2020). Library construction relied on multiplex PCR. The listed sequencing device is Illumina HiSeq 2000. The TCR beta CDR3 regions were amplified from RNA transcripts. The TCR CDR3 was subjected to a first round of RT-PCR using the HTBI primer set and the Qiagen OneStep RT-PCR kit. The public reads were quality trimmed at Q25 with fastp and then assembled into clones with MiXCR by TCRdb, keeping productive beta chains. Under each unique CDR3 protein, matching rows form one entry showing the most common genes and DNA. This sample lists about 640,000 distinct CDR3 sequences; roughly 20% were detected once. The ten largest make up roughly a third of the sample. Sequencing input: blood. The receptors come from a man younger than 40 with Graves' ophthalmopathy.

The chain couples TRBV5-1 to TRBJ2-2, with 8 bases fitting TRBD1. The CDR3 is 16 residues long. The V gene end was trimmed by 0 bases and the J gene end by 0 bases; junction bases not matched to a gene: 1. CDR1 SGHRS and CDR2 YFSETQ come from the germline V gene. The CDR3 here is CASSLADRANTGELFF. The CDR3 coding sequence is TGCGCCAGCAGCTTGGCGGACAGGGCGAACACCGGGGAGCTGTTTTTT.

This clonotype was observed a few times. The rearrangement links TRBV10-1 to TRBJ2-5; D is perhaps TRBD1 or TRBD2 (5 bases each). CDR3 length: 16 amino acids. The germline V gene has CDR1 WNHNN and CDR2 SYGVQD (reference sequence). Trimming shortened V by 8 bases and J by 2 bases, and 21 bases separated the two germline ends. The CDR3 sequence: CASRNVEGSIQETQYF. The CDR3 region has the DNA TGCGCCAGCCGAAATGTTGAGGGGAGCATTCAAGAGACCCAGTACTTC.

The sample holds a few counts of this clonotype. CDR3 sequence: CSVDGAGEYYGYTF. The CDR3 DNA sequence: TGCAGCGTTGATGGGGCAGGGGAATACTATGGCTACACCTTC. This sequence joins TRBV29-1 and TRBJ1-2, with TRBD1 as a possible D gene (6 bases). V dropped 3 bases and J dropped 3 bases, with 14 bases sitting between them. The CDR3 consists of 14 residues. From germline, CDR1 is SQVTM and CDR2 ANQGSEA.

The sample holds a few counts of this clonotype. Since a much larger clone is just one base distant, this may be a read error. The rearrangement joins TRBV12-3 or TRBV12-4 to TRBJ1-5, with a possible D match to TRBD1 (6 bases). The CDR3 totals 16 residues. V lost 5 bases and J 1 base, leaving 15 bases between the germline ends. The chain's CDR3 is CASSPSGTMSNQPQHF. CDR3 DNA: TGTGCCAGCAGTCCCTCGGGGACAATGAGCAATCAGCCCCAGCATTTT.

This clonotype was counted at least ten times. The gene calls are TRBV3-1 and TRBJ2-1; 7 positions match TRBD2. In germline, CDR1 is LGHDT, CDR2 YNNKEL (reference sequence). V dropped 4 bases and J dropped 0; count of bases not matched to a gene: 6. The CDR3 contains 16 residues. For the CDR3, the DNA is TGTGCCAGCAGCCCCCTCGGGACTACCTCCTACAATGAGCAGTTCTTC. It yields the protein CASSPLGTTSYNEQFF.

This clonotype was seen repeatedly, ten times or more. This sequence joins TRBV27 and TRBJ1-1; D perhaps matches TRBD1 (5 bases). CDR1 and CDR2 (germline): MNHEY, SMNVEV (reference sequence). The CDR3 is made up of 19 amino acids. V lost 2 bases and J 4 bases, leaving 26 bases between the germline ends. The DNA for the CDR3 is TGTGCCAGCAGTTTAAGGGGTTTTCCCACGGTACGGACGGGCACTGAAGCTTTCTTT. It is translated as CASSLRGFPTVRTGTEAFF.

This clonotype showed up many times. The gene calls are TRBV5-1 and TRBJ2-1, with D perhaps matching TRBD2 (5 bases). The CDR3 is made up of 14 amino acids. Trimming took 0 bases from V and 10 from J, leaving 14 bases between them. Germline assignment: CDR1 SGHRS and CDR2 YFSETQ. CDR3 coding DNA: TGCGCCAGCAGCTTGGCCGTGGGAGCAGGAGAGCAGTTCTTC. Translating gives CASSLAVGAGEQFF.

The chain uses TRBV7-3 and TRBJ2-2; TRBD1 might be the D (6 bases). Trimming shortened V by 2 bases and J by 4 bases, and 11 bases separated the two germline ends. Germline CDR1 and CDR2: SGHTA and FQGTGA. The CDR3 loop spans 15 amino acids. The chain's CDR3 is CASSLGGHSTGELFF. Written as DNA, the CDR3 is TGTGCCAGCAGCTTAGGGGGACATAGCACCGGGGAGCTGTTTTTT.

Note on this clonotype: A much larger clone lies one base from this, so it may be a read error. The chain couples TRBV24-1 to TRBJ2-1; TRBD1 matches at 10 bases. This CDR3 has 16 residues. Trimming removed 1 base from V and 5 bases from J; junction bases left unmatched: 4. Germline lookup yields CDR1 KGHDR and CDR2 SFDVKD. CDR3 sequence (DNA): TGTGCCACCAGTGATTTTCAGGGACAGGGGAACAATGAGCAGTTCTTC. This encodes CATSDFQGQGNNEQFF.

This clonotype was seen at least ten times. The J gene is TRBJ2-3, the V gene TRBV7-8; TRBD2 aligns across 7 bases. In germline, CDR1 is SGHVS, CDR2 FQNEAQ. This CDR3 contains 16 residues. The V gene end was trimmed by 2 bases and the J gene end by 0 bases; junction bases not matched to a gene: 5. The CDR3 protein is CASSLTSGTSTDTQYF. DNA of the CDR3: TGTGCCAGCAGCTTAACCAGCGGGACTAGCACAGATACGCAGTATTTT.

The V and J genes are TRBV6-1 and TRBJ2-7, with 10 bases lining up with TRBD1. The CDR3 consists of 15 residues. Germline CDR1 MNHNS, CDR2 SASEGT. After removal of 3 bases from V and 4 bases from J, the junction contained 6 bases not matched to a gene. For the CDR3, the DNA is TGTGCCAGCAGTGAGGGGGACAGGGGCGTTTACGAGCAGTACTTC. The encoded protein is CASSEGDRGVYEQYF.

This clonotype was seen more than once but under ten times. The CDR3 spells CASSQDSDEQFF. The CDR3 nucleotides read TGCGCCAGCAGCCAAGATTCGGACGAGCAGTTCTTC. The V call is TRBV4-1, the J call TRBJ2-1; D ambiguous. This CDR3 is built from 12 residues. Germline values: CDR1 MGHRA, CDR2 YSYEKL. V was pared by 0 bases and J by 10 bases, with 7 bases between.

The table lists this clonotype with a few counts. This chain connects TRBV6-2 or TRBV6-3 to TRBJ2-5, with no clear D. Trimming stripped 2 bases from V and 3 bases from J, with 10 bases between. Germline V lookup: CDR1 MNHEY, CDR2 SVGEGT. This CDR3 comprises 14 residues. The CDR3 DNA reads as TGTGCCAGCAGTTACCGCGCCGAGGAAGAGACCCAGTACTTC. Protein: CASSYRAEEETQYF.

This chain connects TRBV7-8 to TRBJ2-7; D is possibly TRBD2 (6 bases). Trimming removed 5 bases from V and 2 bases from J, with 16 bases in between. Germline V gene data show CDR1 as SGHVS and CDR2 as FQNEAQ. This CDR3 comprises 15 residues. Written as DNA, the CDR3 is TGTGCCAGCAGCCCCCGGAGGGAGATAACCTACGAGCAGTACTTC. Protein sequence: CASSPRREITYEQYF.

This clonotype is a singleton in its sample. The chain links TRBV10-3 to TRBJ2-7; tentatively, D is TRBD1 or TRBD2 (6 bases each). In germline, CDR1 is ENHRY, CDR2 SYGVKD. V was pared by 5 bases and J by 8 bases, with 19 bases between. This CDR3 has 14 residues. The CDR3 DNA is TGTGCCATCAGTTTAACCTTAGGGGGAGGCAAGCAGTACTTC. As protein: CAISLTLGGGKQYF.

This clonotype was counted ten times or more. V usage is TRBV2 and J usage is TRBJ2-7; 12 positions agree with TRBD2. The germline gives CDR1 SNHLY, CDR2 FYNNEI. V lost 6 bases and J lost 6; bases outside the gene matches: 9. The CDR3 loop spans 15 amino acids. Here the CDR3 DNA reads TGTGCCAGCAGCCTAGCGGGAGGGCCAATCGGCGAGCAGTACTTC. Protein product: CASSLAGGPIGEQYF.

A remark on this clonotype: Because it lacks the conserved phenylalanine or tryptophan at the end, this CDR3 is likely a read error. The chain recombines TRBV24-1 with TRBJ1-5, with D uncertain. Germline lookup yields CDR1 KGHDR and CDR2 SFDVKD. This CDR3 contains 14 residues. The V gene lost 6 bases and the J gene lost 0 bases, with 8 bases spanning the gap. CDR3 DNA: TGTGCCACCAGTAAGGACCATAGCAATCAGCCCCAGCATCCT. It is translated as CATSKDHSNQPQHP.

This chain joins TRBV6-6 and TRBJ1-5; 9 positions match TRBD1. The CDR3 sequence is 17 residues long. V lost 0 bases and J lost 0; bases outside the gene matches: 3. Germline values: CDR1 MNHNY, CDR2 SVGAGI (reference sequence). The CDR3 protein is CASSYSDRGYSNQPQHF. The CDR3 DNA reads TGTGCCAGCAGTTACTCGGACAGGGGTTATAGCAATCAGCCCCAGCATTTT.

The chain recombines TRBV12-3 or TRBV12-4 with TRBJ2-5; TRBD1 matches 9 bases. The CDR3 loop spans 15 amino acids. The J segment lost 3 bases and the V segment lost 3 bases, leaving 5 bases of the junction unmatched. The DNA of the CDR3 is TGTGCCAGCAGTTTTCAACAGGGGGCGAAAGAGACCCAGTACTTC. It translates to CASSFQQGAKETQYF.

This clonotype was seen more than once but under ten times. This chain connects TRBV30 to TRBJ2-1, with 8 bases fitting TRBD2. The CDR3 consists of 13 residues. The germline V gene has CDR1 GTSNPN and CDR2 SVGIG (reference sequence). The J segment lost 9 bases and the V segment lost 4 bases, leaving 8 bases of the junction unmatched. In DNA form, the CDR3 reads TGTGCCTGGATCTCTAGCGGGTTGGGTGAGCAGTTCTTC. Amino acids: CAWISSGLGEQFF.

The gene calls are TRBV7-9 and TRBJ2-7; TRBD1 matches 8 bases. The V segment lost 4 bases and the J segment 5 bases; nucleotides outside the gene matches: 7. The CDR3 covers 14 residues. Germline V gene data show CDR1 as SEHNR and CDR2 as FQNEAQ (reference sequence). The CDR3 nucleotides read TGTGCCAGCAGCTGGGGGACAGGATCGGACGAGCAGTACTTC. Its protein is CASSWGTGSDEQYF.